This TCR beta chain was sequenced for a study of early T cells in non-severe SARS-CoV-2 infection. As part of library construction, unique molecular identifiers were attached to individual cDNA molecules. TCRdb processed the 5' RACE reads anew with MiXCR; each CDR3 protein has one entry. The sample holds approximately 35,000 distinct CDR3 sequences, approximately 5% seen once. The CDR3 has 15 residues. J lost 7 bases, V lost 5 bases, and 11 bases had no gene match. CDR1 and CDR2 (germline): SGHTA, FQGNSA. Ten or more counts support this clonotype. The TCR was taken from an adult who was a healthcare worker with PCR-confirmed SARS-CoV-2 infection or an uninfected control (not recorded which). This sequence joins TRBV7-2 and TRBJ1-5, with 7 bases matching TRBD1. Sequenced sample: whole blood. CDR3 loop: CASSLTGAPGQPQHF. For the CDR3, the DNA is TGTGCCAGCAGCCTAACAGGGGCCCCCGGGCAGCCCCAGCATTTT.